This T cell receptor (beta chain) was identified during a study of control samples from healthy donors and cancer patients. Assay: immunoSEQ multiplex PCR; the TCRdb copy retains only in-frame clones and omits some. The sample shows some 140,000 clones, roughly 94% of them seen only once. The sequenced sample was PBMCs. This clonotype was obtained from a man aged 60 to 75 with colorectal cancer.

CDR3 protein: CASSTQTGGKDTQYF. The CDR3 DNA reads TGTGCCAGCAGCACGCAGACAGGGGGCAAAGATACGCAGTATTTT. This chain joins TRBV6-5 and TRBJ2-3; 10 nucleotides align to TRBD1. Germline V CDR1 and CDR2: MNHEY, SVGAGI. The CDR3 spans 15 residues. Germline trimming cut 6 bases from V and 5 bases from J; bases unmatched to any gene: 8.